A single sample gave rise to the 17 T cell receptor delta chains below, sequenced in a study of γδ T cells in repeated Plasmodium falciparum infection. Vgamma9/Vdelta2+ and Vdelta2-negative gammadelta T cells were flow-sorted from PBMC for bulk sequencing. TCRdb re-identified clones in the multiplex PCR reads via CATT. There are 85,000 to 95,000 delta-chain clones in the sample; under 1.5% occur only once, and 7% to 9.5% lies in the top ten. Sequencing was done on a sample of gamma-delta T cells from blood. Every receptor here comes from a pool of human donors (malaria-infected and uninfected, not separated).

This clone was seen repeatedly, ten times or more. CDR3 DNA sequence: TGTGCCTGTGACACCCTTGAAACGGAAGCCGATAAACTCATCTTT. Translated: CACDTLETEADKLIF. V usage is TRDV2 and J usage is TRDJ1, with no clear D. CDR1 is GEAIGNYY and CDR2 is EKD in the germline V gene. Trimming stripped 0 bases from V and 3 bases from J, with 13 bases between. The CDR3 loop spans 15 amino acids.

This clone was observed a handful of times. The protein held in TCRdb is that of a much larger clone and does not match this DNA's translation at residue 6, likely because of a read error; the protein shown is translated from the DNA. The chain couples TRDV1 to TRDJ1; no clear D gene. TCRdb lists no J gene, so it was determined here by aligning the DNA to germline. The CDR3 length is 19 residues. Germline CDR1 is TSWWSYY and CDR2 is QGS. V shed 0 bases and J shed 0 bases, with 20 bases lying between them. The CDR3 sequence is CALGELPLLRDRYTDKLIF. The CDR3 DNA sequence: TGTGCTCTTGGGGAACTCCCCCTGCTGCGCGACAGATACACCGATAAACTCATCTTT.

Only a few counts were recorded for this clone. TCRdb's protein for this DNA is that of a much larger clone and differs from the translation at residue 12, likely a read error; the protein shown is the DNA translation. V gene TRDV1 combines with J gene TRDJ1, with D possibly called TRDD2 or TRDD3 (5 bases each). Trimming stripped 0 bases from V and 4 bases from J, with 39 bases between. The CDR3 runs 24 residues. Germline V lookup: CDR1 TSWWSYY, CDR2 QGS. CDR3 bases: TGTGCTCTTGGGGAACTAGATAAGGGGAAAAAGTGCCTATCCCTTCTCACACAGAGCGATAAACTCATCTTT. Protein: CALGELDKGKKCLSLLTQSDKLIF.

This clone was counted at least ten times. TCRdb attributes to this sequence the protein of a much larger clone, which differs from the DNA translation at residue 4; a read error is likely, and the protein displayed is translated from the DNA. This sequence joins TRDV1 and TRDJ1; D might be TRDD3 (5 bases). Germline V lookup: CDR1 TSWWSYY, CDR2 QGS. CDR3 length: 20 residues. The CDR3 loop is CALEENSGPSSGVLTDKLIF. For the CDR3, the DNA is TGTGCTCTTGAGGAAAACAGCGGGCCATCCTCGGGGGTCCTCACCGATAAACTCATCTTT.

This clone occurred a few times. TCRdb's protein, taken from a much larger clone, differs from this DNA's translation at residue 6, likely owing to a read error; the protein displayed comes from the DNA. The V call is TRDV2, the J call TRDJ1; TRDD3 matches at 10 bases. The CDR3 is 14 amino acids. V was pared by 3 bases and J by 7 bases, with 7 bases of the junction left unmatched. The germline V gene has CDR1 GEAIGNYY and CDR2 EKD. The CDR3 bases are TGTGCCTGTGACCCCTTACTGGGGGATGCTAAACTCATCTTT. This encodes CACDPLLGDAKLIF.

Note on this clone: The protein TCRdb gives is from a much larger clone and does not agree with this DNA's translation at residue 8, likely a read error; the protein shown here comes from the DNA. This chain connects TRDV2 to TRDJ1; D is unresolved. Here the J gene was assigned by germline matching of the DNA, as TCRdb has none. The CDR3 covers 14 residues. V lost 3 bases, J lost 3 bases, and 13 bases lay in between. Per the germline V gene, CDR1 is GEAIGNYY and CDR2 is EKD. In nucleotides, the CDR3 is TGTGCCTGTGACCCTATTACTAGGGCCGATAAACTCATCTTT. It is translated as CACDPITRADKLIF.

Worth noting for this clone: A far larger clone lies a single base away; this is likely a read error. Other DNA sequences in the same sample also yield this CDR3. This rearrangement joins TRDV2 to TRDJ1, with 8 bases matching TRDD3. CDR1 and CDR2 (germline): GEAIGNYY, EKD. This CDR3 comprises 19 residues. The CDR3 DNA reads as TGTGCCTGTGACACCCTCGGTGGGGATACCGAGGGGGTCACCGATAAACTCATATTT. Encoded protein: CACDTLGGDTEGVTDKLIF.

This clone has a count of ten or more. The likely explanation is a read error, given a far larger clone one base away. This sample also contains other DNA sequences that code for the same CDR3. The CDR3 coding sequence is TGTGCCTTTGAGCCGACCTGGGGGATCAAGGCCACTTCGCGGGCTTCCGATAAACTCATCTTT. It specifies CAFEPTWGIKATSRASDKLIF. The V call is TRDV3, the J call TRDJ1, with 9 bases that match TRDD3. TCRdb gives no J gene; it was assigned here by matching the DNA to germline. V lost 2 bases to trimming and J lost 3 bases; unmatched junction nucleotides: 28. The CDR3 extends over 21 amino acids. Germline V gene sequence: CDR1 TVYSNPD, CDR2 GDNSRS (reference sequence).

This clone was picked up many times. The protein that TCRdb holds for this DNA derives from a much larger clone and differs from the translated DNA at residue 4, which likely indicates a read error; the protein shown here is translated from the DNA. This chain joins TRDV1 and TRDJ1; 10 positions agree with TRDD3. In the absence of a J gene in TCRdb, the DNA was matched to germline to assign it here. In germline, CDR1 is TSWWSYY, CDR2 QGS. CDR3 size: 22 residues. CDR3 region: CALREPPLPTWGIWVDTDKLIF. DNA of the CDR3: TGTGCTCTTAGGGAACCCCCTCTCCCAACCTGGGGGATATGGGTGGACACCGATAAACTCATCTTT.

This clone has a handful of counts. This sequence is one base from a far larger clone and is likely a read error. The sample contains more than one DNA sequence encoding this CDR3. The V gene is TRDV1, the J gene TRDJ1, with D possibly TRDD3 on 6 matching bases. The CDR3 is made up of 20 amino acids. From germline, CDR1 is TSWWSYY and CDR2 QGS. The CDR3 bases are TGTGCTCTTGGGGAACTATTCAAAAATACTTACTGGGTATACACCGATAAGCTCATCTTT. It codes for CALGELFKNTYWVYTDKLIF.

This clone showed up many times. The chain couples TRDV1 to TRDJ1; D is possibly TRDD3 (5 bases). The germline V gene has CDR1 TSWWSYY and CDR2 QGS. Trimming removed 4 bases at V and 2 bases at J, with 14 bases between. CDR3 length: 15 amino acids. The CDR3 sequence: CALGAGRGSTDKLIF. CDR3 DNA sequence: TGTGCTCTTGGGGCTGGCCGGGGGTCTACCGATAAACTCATCTTT.

This clone was counted many times. Only one base separates this from a far larger clonotype, so it likely reflects a read error. Other DNA sequences of this sample code for an identical CDR3. The chain joins TRDV2 to TRDJ1, with D unclear. Germline loops: CDR1 GEAIGNYY, CDR2 EKD. CDR3 size: 16 residues. The CDR3 loop reads CACDQCRPSKPDKLIF. CDR3 nucleotide sequence: TGTGCTTGTGACCAATGCCGCCCCTCCAAGCCCGATAAACTCATCTTT.

To note about this clone: TCRdb's listed protein matches a much larger clone and diverges from this DNA's translation at residue 13, likely through a read error; the protein shown comes from the DNA. The chain is built from TRDV2 and TRDJ1; TRDD3 matches at 10 bases. TCRdb records no J gene; here it was assigned by comparing the DNA to germline. V was pared by 0 bases and J by 9 bases, with 12 bases of the junction left unmatched. Germline CDR1 GEAIGNYY, CDR2 EKD. The CDR3 runs to 16 residues. The CDR3 loop is CACDTGPTGDTPELIF. In DNA, the CDR3 is TGTGCCTGTGACACCGGTCCTACGGGGGATACGCCCGAACTCATCTTT.

This clone was detected only a few times. For this DNA, TCRdb reports the protein of a much larger clone, which diverges at residue 3, most likely from a read error; the protein presented here is translated directly from the DNA. The chain links TRDV1 to TRDJ1, with 7 bases matching TRDD3. CDR3 length: 19 residues. Germline CDR1 TSWWSYY, CDR2 QGS. CDR3 in DNA: TGTGCTCCTGGGGACTCCCATCGAAGTGGATACGTATACACCGATAAACTCATCTTT. Translating it yields CAPGDSHRSGYVYTDKLIF.

Comments on this clone: A far larger clone lies a single base away; this is likely a read error. Additional DNA sequences in this sample encode the identical CDR3. The J gene is uncalled and the V gene is TRDV1; no check of the table's D call, TRDD3, against the DNA was made. Germline CDR1 and CDR2: TSWWSYY and QGS. CDR3 length equals 17 residues. CDR3 residues: CALGEPLPTWGIPKLIF. The CDR3, as DNA: TGTGCTCTTGGGGAACCGCTTCCCACGTGGGGGATACCGAAACTCATCTTC.

This clone was picked up many times. TCRdb assigns this DNA the protein of a much larger clone, which departs from its translation at residue 11; this likely reflects a read error, and the protein shown comes from translating the DNA. The rearrangement uses TRAV38-2/DV8 and TRDJ1; D perhaps matches TRDD2 (5 bases). In the absence of a J gene in TCRdb, the DNA was matched to germline to assign it here. V lost 3 bases and J 1 base, leaving 19 bases between the germline ends. In germline, CDR1 is TSESDYY, CDR2 QEAYKQQN. This CDR3 has 17 residues. CDR3 bases: TGTGCTTATAGGACCCACCCTACGGCCCCCTGCACCGATAAACTCATCTTT. It specifies CAYRTHPTAPCTDKLIF.

With regard to this clone: A far larger clone is off by one base, so a read error is likely. Other DNA sequences in this specimen translate into the identical CDR3. This chain joins TRDV1 and TRDJ4; 12 bases are shared with TRDD3. The length of the CDR3 is 20 residues. CDR1 is TSWWSYY and CDR2 is QGS in the germline V gene. For the CDR3, the DNA is TGTGCTCTTGGGGAACTATCTTACCCCTGGGGGATACGTGATTCCAGACCACTGATCTTT. Residues: CALGELSYPWGIRDSRPLIF.